A single sample is the source of the 22 T cell receptor beta chains below, sequenced in a study of T cell clonality in common variable immunodeficiency. Whole-study results and caveats: Reportedly, TCR beta sequences from common variable immunodeficiency showed fewer deletions and N-nucleotide insertions.

No antigen is known for these receptors. The assay was immunoSEQ multiplex PCR, and TCRdb's table has in-frame clones only and misses some. The sample lists 30,000 to 35,000 clones, none appearing once, the ten largest making up approximately 7%. Sequencing used peripheral blood mononuclear cells. These receptors all come from a human donor with common variable immunodeficiency.

There are a few counts of this clone. The read stops 3 residues short of the end of the CDR3; the missing end is completed from the germline J gene. This chain uses TRBV7-9 with TRBJ2-5; D perhaps matches TRBD1 (5 bases). Germline assignment: CDR1 SEHNR and CDR2 FQNEAQ (reference sequence). The CDR3 extends over 12 amino acids. V gave up 7 bases and J gave up 4 bases, with 10 bases separating them. CDR3 sequence reads: CASTGFGETQYF. The sequenced CDR3 bases are TGTGCCAGCACAGGGTTTGGAGAGACC. Using reference TRBV7-9 and TRBJ2-5 for the parts outside the CDR3, the full variable domain is DTGVSQNPRHKITKRGQNVTFRCDPISEHNRLYWYRQTLGQGPEFLTYFQNEAQLEKSRLLSDRFSAERPKGSFSTLEIQRTEQGDSAMYLCASTGFGETQYFGPGTRLLVL.

This clone came up many times. The CDR3 is cut off 3 residues early in the read; its end comes from the germline J gene. Other DNA sequences in this specimen translate into the identical CDR3. The rearrangement joins TRBV5-1 to TRBJ2-1, with D perhaps matching TRBD1 (5 bases). The length of the CDR3 is 15 residues. Between the trimmed V and J ends, which lost 4 bases and 0 bases, there was a span of 11 bases. Germline-derived CDR1 and CDR2 are SGHRS and YFSETQ. Partial CDR3 DNA: TGCGCCAGCAGCCTTGACAGAAGCTCCTACAATGAG. It specifies CASSLDRSSYNE. The whole CDR3 protein reads CASSLDRSSYNEQFF.

Here the CDR3 reads CSARNGTGQKKPQHF. The DNA read from the CDR3 is TGCAGTGCTAGGAACGGGACAGGGCAAAAGAAGCCC. The chain links TRBV20-1 to TRBJ1-5, with 9 bases that match TRBD1. The read terminates 3 residues before the CDR3 end, so the remaining end is supplied by the germline J gene. The CDR3 contains 15 residues. Germline CDR1 DFQATT, CDR2 SNEGSKA (reference sequence). Unmatched junction bases numbered 11, after V lost 3 bases and J lost 8 bases.

This clone showed up just a few times. The chain's CDR3 is CASSLAQGSYNEQFF. The part of the CDR3 DNA that was read is TGCGCCAGCAGCTTGGCTCAGGGTTCCTACAATGAG. The V and J genes are TRBV5-1 and TRBJ2-1, with D perhaps matching TRBD1 (5 bases). The read stops 3 residues short of the end of the CDR3; the missing end is completed from the germline J gene. V lost 0 bases, J lost 1 base, and 8 bases lay in between. The germline V gene has CDR1 SGHRS and CDR2 YFSETQ. There are 15 residues in the CDR3.

This clone was seen ten or more times. The read ends 3 residues early relative to the CDR3; the germline J gene fills the gap. The chain carries TRBV7-9 and TRBJ2-3; possibly TRBD1 or TRBD2 for D (5 bases each). The CDR3 loop spans 15 amino acids. Germline values: CDR1 SEHNR, CDR2 FQNEAQ (reference sequence). V dropped 5 bases and J dropped 2 bases, with 14 bases sitting between them. This CDR3 is CASSPRAGNTDTQYF. CDR3 DNA, as far as it was read: TGTGCCAGCAGCCCCAGGGCCGGGAACACAGATACG. The whole variable domain, filled in from reference TRBV7-9 and TRBJ2-3, reads DTGVSQNPRHKITKRGQNVTFRCDPISEHNRLYWYRQTLGQGPEFLTYFQNEAQLEKSRLLSDRFSAERPKGSFSTLEIQRTEQGDSAMYLCASSPRAGNTDTQYFGPGTRLTVL.

Notes on this clone: The read finishes 3 residues shy of the CDR3 end, and the germline J gene is used to complete it. This chain joins TRBV5-5 and TRBJ1-5; D is possibly TRBD1 (6 bases). Looked up from germline, CDR1 is SGHKS and CDR2 is YYEKEE (reference sequence). The CDR3 is 15 residues long. V lost 3 bases to trimming and J lost 4 bases, with 14 bases between them. CDR3 DNA, as far as it was read: TGTGCCAGCAGCTGGGGGACACAGGAAAATCAGCCC. Translation gives CASSWGTQENQP. The CDR3 in full is CASSWGTQENQPQHF.

Turning to this clone: The read ends 3 residues shy of where the CDR3 ends; the end is completed using the germline J gene. The chain links TRBV18 to TRBJ1-1, with 8 nucleotides matching TRBD1. Germline V gives CDR1 KGHSH, CDR2 LQKENI. This CDR3 has 14 amino acids. Trimming took 4 bases from V and 3 from J; bases not matched to a gene: 4. Incomplete CDR3 DNA: TGTGCCAGCTCACGGGACAGGAAAGACACTGAA. Residues: CASSRDRKDTE. The whole CDR3 sequence reads CASSRDRKDTEAFF.

This clone was observed many times. The missing CDR3 end, 3 residues past where the read stops, is filled in from the germline J gene. The chain uses TRBV5-1 and TRBJ1-4; tentative D call: TRBD1 (6 bases). The length of the CDR3 is 14 residues. Deletions cut 3 bases from V and 7 bases from J, with 13 bases between. Per germline, CDR1 SGHRS and CDR2 YFSETQ. This CDR3 reads CASSSQGFREKLFF. The sequenced part of the CDR3 DNA is TGCGCCAGCAGCTCACAGGGATTTCGTGAAAAA. The entire variable domain, with the rest obtained from reference TRBV5-1 and TRBJ1-4, is as follows: KAGVTQTPRYLIKTRGQQVTLSCSPISGHRSVSWYQQTPGQGLQFLFEYFSETQRNKGNFPGRFSGRQFSNSRSEMNVSTLELGDSALYLCASSSQGFREKLFFGSGTQLSVL.

The sample holds many counts of this clone. The read stops 3 residues short of the end of the CDR3; the missing end is completed from the germline J gene. The rearrangement joins TRBV6-2 or TRBV6-3 to TRBJ2-1, with 7 bases lining up with TRBD1. Per germline, CDR1 MNHEY and CDR2 SVGEGT. Trimming took 6 bases from V and 8 from J; bases not matched to a gene: 1. This CDR3 has 11 amino acids. The CDR3 bases that were read are TGTGCCAGCAGACAGGGGTATGAG. Translating gives CASRQGYE. The whole CDR3 is CASRQGYEQFF.

This clone was seen only a few times. The read falls 3 residues short of the CDR3 end, and the missing part is taken from the germline J gene. The chain joins TRBV5-8 to TRBJ1-4, with unresolved D. The CDR3 covers 14 residues. Germline V gives CDR1 SGHTS, CDR2 YDEGEE. V was cut by 2 bases and J by 8 bases, with 13 bases left in between. Incomplete CDR3 DNA: TGTGCCAGCAGCTTCGACACGCAGGTGGAAAAA. Amino acid sequence: CASSFDTQVEK. The full-length CDR3 reads as CASSFDTQVEKLFF.

Worth noting for this clone: The read finishes 3 residues shy of the CDR3 end, and the germline J gene is used to complete it. The chain is built from TRBV18 and TRBJ1-3, with TRBD1 as a possible D gene (5 bases). This CDR3 is built from 15 residues. V lost 1 base and J 0 bases, leaving 7 bases between the germline ends. In germline, CDR1 is KGHSH, CDR2 LQKENI. CDR3 loop: CASSPLQDSGNTIYF. The sequenced part of the CDR3 DNA is TGTGCCAGCTCACCACTACAGGACTCTGGAAACACC.

This clone was detected many times. CDR3 DNA, as far as it was read: TGTGCCAGTAGTAGGAAGGGGGACACCGGGGAG. Its protein product is CASSRKGDTGE. In full, the CDR3 is CASSRKGDTGELFF. The chain carries TRBV19 and TRBJ2-2; perhaps TRBD1 as D (6 bases). The read ends 3 residues shy of where the CDR3 ends; the end is completed using the germline J gene. The CDR3 consists of 14 residues. The V end lost 4 bases, the J end lost 3 bases, and 9 bases lay between the germline ends. The germline gives CDR1 LNHDA, CDR2 SQIVND (reference sequence). Together with reference TRBV19 and TRBJ2-2, the CDR3 gives the full variable domain: DGGITQSPKYLFRKEGQNVTLSCEQNLNHDAMYWYRQDPGQGLRLIYYSQIVNDFQKGDIAEGYSVSREKKESFPLTVTSAQKNPTAFYLCASSRKGDTGELFFGEGSRLTVL.

This clone was seen ten or more times. The read finishes 3 residues shy of the CDR3 end, and the germline J gene is used to complete it. The chain links TRBV2 to TRBJ1-3; D ambiguous. Germline loops: CDR1 SNHLY, CDR2 FYNNEI. Deletions cut 6 bases from V and 1 base from J, with 13 bases between. The CDR3 is 15 residues long. The CDR3 reads CASRPSGASGNTIYF. CDR3 DNA (partial): TGTGCCAGCAGGCCCTCGGGTGCTTCTGGAAACACC.

The table lists this clone with many counts. The CDR3 end lies 3 residues beyond the end of the read and is filled in from the germline J gene. This chain joins TRBV2 and TRBJ1-3, with D unresolved. Trimming took off 0 bases at V and 5 bases at J, with 5 bases between the two ends. Germline CDR1 reads SNHLY; CDR2 reads FYNNEI. The length of the CDR3 is 13 residues. The covered CDR3 bases are TGTGCCAGCAGTGAAGCCAGGAGAAACACC. This gives the protein CASSEARRNT. The CDR3, in full, reads CASSEARRNTIYF.

Many counts were recorded for this clone. Read sequence stops 3 residues before the CDR3 end, and the germline J gene provides the missing end. The rearrangement joins TRBV7-6 to TRBJ2-7, with 11 bases identical to TRBD2. Germline trimming cut 4 bases from V and 3 bases from J; bases unmatched to any gene: 2. The length of the CDR3 is 14 residues. Germline assignment: CDR1 SGHVS and CDR2 FNYEAQ. CDR3 bases read: TGTGCCAGCAGCTCCGGGACTAGCGGCTACGAG. Residues: CASSSGTSGYE. The full CDR3 protein reads CASSSGTSGYEQYF.

This clone appeared a few times. The CDR3 end falls 3 residues outside the read, so it is completed with the germline J gene. The chain is built from TRBV7-8 and TRBJ2-2; D is undetermined. The CDR3 is 13 amino acids. Germline assignment: CDR1 SGHVS and CDR2 FQNEAQ. Trimming removed 5 bases at V and 4 bases at J, with 8 bases between. The CDR3 DNA, read in part, is TGTGCCAGCAGCCCAAGCATCACCGGGGAG. It encodes CASSPSITGE. The entire CDR3 sequence reads CASSPSITGELFF.

This clone came up many times. The read terminates 3 residues before the CDR3 end, so the remaining end is supplied by the germline J gene. The genes are TRBV20-1 and TRBJ2-1; D perhaps matches TRBD2 (6 bases). Trimming left V 0 bases short and J 4 bases short, with 19 bases between. The CDR3 extends over 17 amino acids. Germline V gene sequence: CDR1 DFQATT, CDR2 SNEGSKA (reference sequence). The CDR3 is CSARDPIGTLVYNEQFF. The part of the CDR3 DNA that was read is TGCAGTGCTAGAGACCCTATTGGGACTCTAGTTTACAATGAG.

About this clone itself: The read stops 3 residues short of the end of the CDR3; the missing end is completed from the germline J gene. The chain employs TRBV7-9 and TRBJ2-1; D unresolved. The CDR3 has 15 residues. Trimming cost V 6 bases and J 3 bases, with 15 bases left between them. Germline values: CDR1 SEHNR, CDR2 FQNEAQ (reference sequence). The CDR3 loop is CASRPRGPDYNEQFF. Partial CDR3 DNA: TGTGCCAGCAGGCCACGCGGCCCCGACTACAATGAG.

This clone has at least ten counts. The read ends 3 residues before the CDR3 terminus; that terminus is restored from the germline J gene. The V call is TRBV5-1, the J call TRBJ2-3; 10 nucleotides agree with TRBD2. The CDR3 totals 14 residues. J was trimmed by 5 bases and V by 2 bases; bases with no gene match: 2. CDR1 is SGHRS and CDR2 is YFSETQ in the germline V gene. The CDR3 is CASSLAGGQDTQYF. The CDR3 DNA, read in part, is TGCGCCAGCAGCTTAGCGGGAGGGCAAGATACG.

This clone was counted many times. The missing CDR3 end, 3 residues past where the read stops, is filled in from the germline J gene. This chain uses TRBV18 with TRBJ2-7; possibly TRBD1 for D (6 bases). Trimming stripped 6 bases from V and 0 bases from J, with 9 bases between. From germline, CDR1 is KGHSH and CDR2 LQKENI. CDR3 size: 13 residues. The sequenced CDR3 bases are TGTGCCAGCTCCCGGGACACCTCCTACGAG. It translates to CASSRDTSYE. The entire CDR3 sequence reads CASSRDTSYEQYF.

As regards this clone: The CDR3 is cut off 3 residues early in the read; its end comes from the germline J gene. This chain links TRBV5-6 with TRBJ2-6, with D tentatively TRBD1 (5 bases). The CDR3 is made up of 14 amino acids. V shed 7 bases and J shed 0 bases, with 8 bases lying between them. The V gene's germline CDR1 is SGHDT and CDR2 YYEEEE. CDR3 sequence reads: CASSDSSGANVLTF. The part of the CDR3 DNA that was read is TGTGCCAGCTCTGACAGCTCTGGGGCCAACGTC.

This clone has at least ten counts. The CDR3 end falls 3 residues outside the read, so it is completed with the germline J gene. The gene calls are TRBV7-8 and TRBJ1-1, with D tentatively TRBD1 (6 bases). CDR1 and CDR2 from the germline V gene are SGHVS and FQNEAQ. V lost 1 base to trimming and J lost 5 bases, with 11 bases between them. This CDR3 has 14 residues. The DNA read from the CDR3 is TGTGCCAGCAGCTTAGAACAGGGATGGACTGAA. Amino acids: CASSLEQGWTE. Given in full, the CDR3 is CASSLEQGWTEAFF.